This T cell receptor (beta chain) was identified in a study of monozygotic twins with inflammatory bowel disease (dated by TCRdb to between 2018 and 2020). For the wider study: In total, approximately 30 monozygotic twin pairs made up the full study: 19 Danish pairs, all IBD-discordant, plus nine German pairs, of which four were IBD-concordant and five were IBD-discordant. Within discordant pairs, disease-associated traits were sought mainly by comparing IBD patients with their genetically identical healthy co-twins. Each individual had, on average, about 151 000 unique TCRalpha sequences and 181 000 unique TCRbeta sequences available for analysis.

Libraries were made using 5' RACE. Each TCR library was prepared from about 4,000 ng of total RNA. For each sample, cDNA synthesis was carried out in eight separate reactions using SMARTScribe reverse transcriptase. During cDNA synthesis, template switching introduced unique molecular identifiers that contained a 6-nucleotide sample barcode. Two nested PCRs of 16 and 9 cycles amplified the TCRalpha and TCRbeta cDNA, and bead purification followed each PCR. Before amplification, cDNA was treated with uracil DNA-glycosylase and purified using the QIAquick PCR purification kit. The second PCR added Illumina TruSeq-compatible adapters along with sample-specific barcodes. Library quality and concentration were assessed using TapeStation and Qubit, and approximately 5 ng of each library was pooled. The pooled libraries were sequenced with 2 x 100 bp reads and custom sequencing primers on an Illumina HiSeq2500 single-index Rapid Run. In the authors' own workflow: MiGEC version 1.2.6 was used for UMI-based consensus assembly, which corrected PCR and sequencing errors. V(D)J alignment, clonotype assembly and CDR3 extraction were performed with MiXCR version 2.1.1. To normalise gene usage, clonotype sharing and MAIT/NKT TCR abundance, the top 1000, 10 000 and 20 000 clonotypes in each sample were analysed. After downsampling to 27 000 UMIs, diversity was calculated as the inverse Simpson index using the vegan R package. Paired Mann-Whitney U tests were applied to discordant twin pairs, and Benjamini-Hochberg correction was used for multiple testing. TCRdb reanalyzed the reads, keeping one entry per CDR3 protein sequence and omitting DNA. The V and J calls were not made by the authors but by TCRdb's processing. This sample's listing comprises roughly 120,000 distinct CDR3 sequences. The ten largest clones capture approximately 13% of the sample.

Regarding this clonotype: It lacks a known antigen.

Results and caveats for the whole study, not just this receptor: Compared with healthy twins, IBD patients shared fewer clonotypes with other individuals, and the difference was most pronounced in patients with signs of disease activity. Concordant and discordant twins showed no difference in repertoire similarity, possibly because of limited statistical power. Distinction between different T cell subtypes could not be achieved in the analysis. A decrease in TCRbeta repertoire diversity, as measured by inverse Simpson index, was observed in IBD patients compared with their healthy co-twins. The results gave no support for a single strong signal or clonotype linked to IBD. Differing immunosuppressive treatments among patients may have added background noise and inter-individual variability to the repertoires.

The germline V gene sets CDR1 to SGDLS and CDR2 to YYNGEE. Counted from cysteine to phenylalanine, this CDR3 has 14 amino acids. No DNA appears here. A 2.5 ml peripheral blood sample was drawn into PAXgene tubes per donor and stored at -80°C. Total RNA was isolated from whole blood with the PAXgene blood miRNA kit on an automated QIAcube, without T cell sorting. Peripheral blood from monozygotic twin pairs, either concordant or discordant for inflammatory bowel disease, underwent deep TCRalpha and TCRbeta repertoire profiling that used unique molecular barcoding. Smoking habits were recorded for all twin pairs, and individuals were classified as current, former or never smokers.

The clonotype was recovered from a human donor with ulcerative colitis or Crohn's disease, or a healthy co-twin of an affected twin (not recorded which). The sample comprised blood. Recombination connected TRBV9 to TRBJ1-1. CDR3 protein: CASSINGEDTEAFF. When the CDR3 is completed using the reference TRBV9 and TRBJ1-1 genes on either side, the full variable domain is DSGVTQTPKHLITATGQRVTLRCSPRSGDLSVYWYQQSLDQGLQFLIQYYNGEERAKGNILERFSAQQFPDLHSELNLSSLELGDSALYFCASSINGEDTEAFFGQGTRLTVV.